This is a list of T cell receptor beta chains from one sample in a study of human thymus T cells. Sequencing was performed with immunoSEQ multiplex PCR; in TCRdb, only in-frame clones are kept and a portion is missing. Among 40,000 to 45,000 clones listed, over 85% were seen once. The sequenced sample consisted of blood. The origin of the receptors is a boy younger than two with a congenital heart defect but otherwise immunologically healthy. CDR3s include the opening cysteine and the closing phenylalanine or tryptophan. Fields, in order: J gene, clone size, D gene, V gene, CDR3 DNA, CDR3 protein. A D gene is named only where the DNA matches it firmly. The size entry is marked missing in some rows and otherwise reads once, few, many or a size class.

j_gene: TRBJ2-7
abundance: -
d_gene: TRBD1
v_gene: TRBV28
CDR3nt: TGTGCCAGCAGTTTGACAGGGGTGAGCGAGCAGTACTTC
CDR3aa: CASSLTGVSEQYF

j_gene: TRBJ2-2
abundance: -
d_gene: -
v_gene: TRBV5-8
CDR3nt: TGTGCCAGCAGCCCCCGGAGAAGTACCGGGGAGCTGTTTTTT
CDR3aa: CASSPRRSTGELFF

j_gene: TRBJ1-1
abundance: -
d_gene: -
v_gene: TRBV4-1
CDR3nt: TGCGCCAGCAGCCTAAACTCCTTGAACACTGAAGCTTTCTTT
CDR3aa: CASSLNSLNTEAFF

j_gene: TRBJ2-7
abundance: -
d_gene: -
v_gene: TRBV30
CDR3nt: TGTGCCTGGAGTCGGTTTCAGGGGAACGAGCAGTACTTC
CDR3aa: CAWSRFQGNEQYF

j_gene: TRBJ1-2
abundance: few
d_gene: -
v_gene: TRBV19
CDR3nt: TGTGCCAGTAGTATACCGGACAGCCGCGGCTACACCTTC
CDR3aa: CASSIPDSRGYTF

j_gene: TRBJ2-2
abundance: -
d_gene: -
v_gene: TRBV5-1
CDR3nt: TGCGCCAGCAGCTTGGGGGCGCAGGGTTCCACCGGGGAGCTGTTTTTT
CDR3aa: CASSLGAQGSTGELFF

j_gene: TRBJ2-4
abundance: once
d_gene: -
v_gene: TRBV6-5
CDR3nt: TGTGCCAGCAGTTACTCGAACAGCTACAAAAACATTCAGTACTTC
CDR3aa: CASSYSNSYKNIQYF

j_gene: TRBJ2-7
abundance: -
d_gene: -
v_gene: TRBV6-5
CDR3nt: TGTGCCAGCAAAGGACAGCCCAGCGAGCAGTACTTC
CDR3aa: CASKGQPSEQYF

j_gene: TRBJ1-3
abundance: -
d_gene: -
v_gene: TRBV7-9
CDR3nt: TGTGCCAGCAGCTTATTCATCGGGGACTCTGGAAACACCATATATTTT
CDR3aa: CASSLFIGDSGNTIYF

j_gene: TRBJ1-1
abundance: -
d_gene: TRBD1
v_gene: TRBV4-2
CDR3nt: TGTGCCAGCAGCCAAGCCAGGGACAGGCGTGAAGCTTTCTTT
CDR3aa: CASSQARDRREAFF

j_gene: TRBJ2-1
abundance: -
d_gene: TRBD2
v_gene: TRBV4-1
CDR3nt: TGCGCCAGCAGCCCGGCTAGCGGGGGGGCCAATGAGCAGTTCTTC
CDR3aa: CASSPASGGANEQFF

j_gene: TRBJ1-2
abundance: -
d_gene: -
v_gene: TRBV5-6
CDR3nt: TGTGCCAGCAGCTTGGGAGGTTATGGCTACACCTTC
CDR3aa: CASSLGGYGYTF

j_gene: TRBJ1-2
abundance: -
d_gene: TRBD1
v_gene: TRBV5-1
CDR3nt: TGCGCCAGCAGCTTGACAGGGGGTAACTATGGCTACACCTTC
CDR3aa: CASSLTGGNYGYTF

j_gene: TRBJ2-7
abundance: -
d_gene: -
v_gene: TRBV27
CDR3nt: TGTGCCAGCAGTTTTACGGACTACGAGCAGTACTTC
CDR3aa: CASSFTDYEQYF

j_gene: TRBJ2-1
abundance: -
d_gene: TRBD2
v_gene: TRBV27
CDR3nt: TGTGCCAGCAGTTCCGGACTAGCGGGGGCCTACAATGAGCAGTTCTTC
CDR3aa: CASSSGLAGAYNEQFF

j_gene: TRBJ2-5
abundance: -
d_gene: -
v_gene: TRBV6-5
CDR3nt: TGTGCCAGCAGCAGGGAGACCCAGTACTTC
CDR3aa: CASSRETQYF

j_gene: TRBJ2-2
abundance: -
d_gene: TRBD2
v_gene: TRBV4-2
CDR3nt: TGTGCCAGCAGCCCTGGGGGGGTAGCCGGGGAGCTGTTTTTT
CDR3aa: CASSPGGVAGELFF

j_gene: TRBJ2-1
abundance: -
d_gene: TRBD2
v_gene: TRBV19
CDR3nt: TGTGCCAGTAGTATGCCACTAGCGGGGGGGCAGGTTGAGCAGTTCTTC
CDR3aa: CASSMPLAGGQVEQFF

j_gene: TRBJ2-3
abundance: -
d_gene: TRBD1
v_gene: TRBV5-4
CDR3nt: TGTGCCAGCAGCCCCAGGGGGCTGACAGATACGCAGTATTTT
CDR3aa: CASSPRGLTDTQYF

j_gene: TRBJ1-6
abundance: -
d_gene: -
v_gene: TRBV30
CDR3nt: TGTGCCTGGAGTGTAGTTGGGCATTGGGGACGGGGTAATTCACCCCTCCACTTT
CDR3aa: CAWSVVGHWGRGNSPLHF

j_gene: TRBJ2-3
abundance: -
d_gene: -
v_gene: TRBV7-9
CDR3nt: TGTGCCAGCAGCTTAAGGCTAGCTAGCACAGATACGCAGTATTTT
CDR3aa: CASSLRLASTDTQYF

j_gene: TRBJ1-3
abundance: once
d_gene: TRBD1
v_gene: TRBV10-3
CDR3nt: TGTGCCATAGACAGGGGAAACGGAAACACCATATATTTT
CDR3aa: CAIDRGNGNTIYF

j_gene: TRBJ2-2
abundance: -
d_gene: TRBD2
v_gene: TRBV4-1
CDR3nt: TGCGCCAGCAGCCCGGGACTAGCAGGACTCACCGGGGAGCTGTTTTTT
CDR3aa: CASSPGLAGLTGELFF

j_gene: TRBJ2-1
abundance: -
d_gene: TRBD2
v_gene: TRBV15
CDR3nt: TGTGCCACCAGCAGAGATAGCGGGGCCTACAATGAGCAGTTCTTC
CDR3aa: CATSRDSGAYNEQFF

j_gene: TRBJ2-3
abundance: -
d_gene: TRBD2
v_gene: TRBV30
CDR3nt: TGTGCCTGGAGTGTAATAGCGGGGACCACGCAGTATTTT
CDR3aa: CAWSVIAGTTQYF

j_gene: TRBJ2-5
abundance: -
d_gene: -
v_gene: TRBV28
CDR3nt: TGTGCCAGCAGAAGAGGGCAGGGAGAGACCCAGTACTTC
CDR3aa: CASRRGQGETQYF

j_gene: TRBJ2-7
abundance: once
d_gene: -
v_gene: TRBV6-5
CDR3nt: TGTGCCAGCAGTCGTAGCAGGGGACGGCAGTACTTC
CDR3aa: CASSRSRGRQYF

j_gene: TRBJ1-1
abundance: -
d_gene: -
v_gene: TRBV6-5
CDR3nt: TGTGCCAGCAGTTACTCTCCGGGGACGGCGAACACTGAAGCTTTCTTT
CDR3aa: CASSYSPGTANTEAFF

j_gene: TRBJ2-5
abundance: -
d_gene: -
v_gene: TRBV9
CDR3nt: TGTGCCAGCAGCGTTTCGAGGTCTTGGGTGGAGACCCAGTACTTC
CDR3aa: CASSVSRSWVETQYF

j_gene: TRBJ1-1
abundance: -
d_gene: -
v_gene: TRBV19
CDR3nt: TGTGCCAGTAGTATAGATCTATGGAGGCCACTTACCCTGAACACTGAAGCTTTCTTT
CDR3aa: CASSIDLWRPLTLNTEAFF

j_gene: TRBJ1-3
abundance: -
d_gene: -
v_gene: TRBV4-1
CDR3nt: TGCGCCAGCAGCCAGGTCCTCCGGCTTCTAAGTGGAAACACCATATATTTT
CDR3aa: CASSQVLRLLSGNTIYF

j_gene: TRBJ2-3
abundance: -
d_gene: -
v_gene: TRBV6-1
CDR3nt: TGTGCCAGCAGCCCCTTAGGGGGGGACACAGATACGCAGTATTTT
CDR3aa: CASSPLGGDTDTQYF

j_gene: TRBJ2-3
abundance: -
d_gene: -
v_gene: TRBV30
CDR3nt: TGTGCCTGGAGTGTTTTGGGGACGCAGTATTTT
CDR3aa: CAWSVLGTQYF

j_gene: TRBJ1-1
abundance: -
d_gene: -
v_gene: TRBV5-1
CDR3nt: TGCGCCAGCAGCTTGACCAGTAAAACTGAAGCTTTCTTT
CDR3aa: CASSLTSKTEAFF

j_gene: TRBJ1-4
abundance: once
d_gene: -
v_gene: TRBV27
CDR3nt: TGTGCCAGCAGTTTATCCCCACTGGACCCGGAAAAACTGTTTTTT
CDR3aa: CASSLSPLDPEKLFF

j_gene: TRBJ2-1
abundance: -
d_gene: -
v_gene: TRBV5-1
CDR3nt: TGCGCCAGCAGCTTGGGAGGGAATGCGGGTTATGAGCAGTTCTTC
CDR3aa: CASSLGGNAGYEQFF

j_gene: TRBJ2-7
abundance: -
d_gene: -
v_gene: TRBV6-6
CDR3nt: TGTGCCAGCAGTAGAAGACGAGACGAGCAGTACTTC
CDR3aa: CASSRRRDEQYF